The next 3 T cell receptor beta chains were all read from a single sample in a study of T cell responses to AZD1222 COVID-19 vaccine. TCRdb's table, derived via immunoSEQ multiplex PCR, lists solely in-frame clones and lacks some. The table shows around 95,000 clones, with about 90% occurring only once. Sequences were derived from peripheral blood, sampled on day 0 of AZD1222 vaccination. The receptor set was obtained from an adult in good health.

The chain carries TRBV19 and TRBJ2-2, with 7 positions matching TRBD2. The CDR3 has 15 amino acids. CDR1 is LNHDA and CDR2 is SQIVND in the germline V gene (reference sequence). V shed 1 base, J shed 1 base, and the junction held 0 bases outside the gene matches. This CDR3 reads CASSIASGNTGELFF. The CDR3 nucleotides read TGTGCCAGTAGTATAGCTAGCGGGAACACCGGGGAGCTGTTTTTT. Using reference TRBV19 and TRBJ2-2 for the parts outside the CDR3, the full variable domain is DGGITQSPKYLFRKEGQNVTLSCEQNLNHDAMYWYRQDPGQGLRLIYYSQIVNDFQKGDIAEGYSVSREKKESFPLTVTSAQKNPTAFYLCASSIASGNTGELFFGEGSRLTVL.

The chain combines TRBV28 with TRBJ1-1; TRBD1 aligns across 9 bases. CDR1 and CDR2 from the germline V gene are MDHEN and SYDVKM. This CDR3 region has 14 residues. V trimming: 7 bases; J trimming: 1 base; junction bases outside the gene matches: 4. Written as DNA, the CDR3 is TGTGCCAGCAACGGACAGGGGAGGAACACTGAAGCTTTCTTT. Encoded protein: CASNGQGRNTEAFF.

The rearrangement joins TRBV30 to TRBJ2-5; TRBD2 matches 9 bases. The V and J ends lost 7 bases and 4 bases, in that order; junction bases with no gene match: 10. The germline CDR1 and CDR2 sequences are GTSNPN and SVGIG (reference sequence). The CDR3 is 14 amino acids. The CDR3 loop reads CASQLAGVAETQYF. The CDR3, as DNA: TGTGCCTCCCAATTAGCGGGAGTGGCAGAGACCCAGTACTTC.